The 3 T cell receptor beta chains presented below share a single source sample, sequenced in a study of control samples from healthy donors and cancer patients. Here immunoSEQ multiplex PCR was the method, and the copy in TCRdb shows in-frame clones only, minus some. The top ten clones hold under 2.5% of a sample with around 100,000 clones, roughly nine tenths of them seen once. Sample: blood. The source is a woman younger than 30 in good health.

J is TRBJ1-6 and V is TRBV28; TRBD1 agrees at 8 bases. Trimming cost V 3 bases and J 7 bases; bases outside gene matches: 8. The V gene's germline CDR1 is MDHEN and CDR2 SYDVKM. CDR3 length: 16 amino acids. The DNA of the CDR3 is TGTGCCAGCAGTTTTCCCCAGGGGGCTAGAAATTCACCCCTCCACTTT. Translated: CASSFPQGARNSPLHF. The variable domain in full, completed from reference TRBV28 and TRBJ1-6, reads DVKVTQSSRYLVKRTGEKVFLECVQDMDHENMFWYRQDPGLGLRLIYFSYDVKMKEKGDIPEGYSVSREKKERFSLILESASTNQTSMYLCASSFPQGARNSPLHFGNGTRLTVT.

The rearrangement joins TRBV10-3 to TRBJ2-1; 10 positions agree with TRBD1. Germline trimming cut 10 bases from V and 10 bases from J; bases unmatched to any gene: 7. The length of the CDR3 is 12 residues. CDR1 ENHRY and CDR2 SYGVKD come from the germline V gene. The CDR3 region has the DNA TGTGCCACCCGGGACAGGGGTACGGAGCAGTTCTTC. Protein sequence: CATRDRGTEQFF.

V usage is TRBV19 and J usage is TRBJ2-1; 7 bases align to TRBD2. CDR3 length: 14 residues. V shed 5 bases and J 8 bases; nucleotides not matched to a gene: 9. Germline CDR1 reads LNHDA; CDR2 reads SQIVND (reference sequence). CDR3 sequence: CASSPSGPWDEQFF. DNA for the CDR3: TGTGCCAGTAGTCCTAGCGGCCCGTGGGATGAGCAGTTCTTC.